This T cell receptor beta chain was identified during a study of cytomegalovirus exposure and HLA in healthy donors (dated by TCRdb to 2016 to 2017). About the study as a whole: According to an earlier analysis of several hundred of the donors, about 190 million T cells yielded 117 million unique TCR beta sequences and 250 to 350 Gb of sequence data. An early release that covered about 600 HLA-typed donors contained approximately 300 gigabases of sequencing data and about 84 million unique TCR sequences. Among the roughly 410 genotyped donors, 75% to 90% belonged to the genetic ancestry cluster associated with self-reported Caucasian donors. The study was designed to test whether signatures of past pathogen exposure could be identified by cataloging public T cell receptors. The T cell repertoires of 666 subjects were profiled by immunosequencing and related to cytomegalovirus serostatus. In addition to the first cohort of 666 subjects, a separate validation cohort of 130 or so different subjects was used. High-throughput TCR immunosequencing, statistical association of individual TCRs with disease status, and machine learning were combined to predict cytomegalovirus infection status. A later analysis re-analyzed previously published TCR beta repertoires from approximately 670 donors and added high-resolution HLA genotyping to study TCR occurrence patterns. Rather than drawing on any new phenotypic data, the later analysis identified candidate immune exposures from TCR beta sequences and the way those sequences occurred across donors. In an earlier analysis of 587 of the donors, high-throughput TCR beta sequencing was used to judge whether each TCR beta V gene segment behaved as functional or pseudogenic. Donor age, sex, ethnicity and CMV serostatus were compiled alongside the repertoire data. A later genetic analysis used genome-wide SNP genotypes for about three fifths of the 666 donors, treating that subset as a discovery cohort. All discovery cohort repertoires had been generated using a single sequencing platform. Both class I and class II loci were covered by HLA typing, at four-digit resolution. The number of typed donors differed by locus: about 620-630 for A, B, C, DRB1 and DQB1; 500 to 550 for DQA1; 606 for DPA1; and roughly 470 for DPB1. Because of strong linkage in the cohort, roughly five DR-DQ haplotypes were treated as single units for association and clustering. On average, 235,054 unique TCR beta nucleotide sequences were sequenced per donor among several hundred genotyped donors of the cohort, with roughly 18% of those sequences being non-productive.

Receptor amplification or capture employed the immunoSEQ multiplex PCR assay. A mixture of 60 forward primers for TCR Vbeta segments and 13 reverse primers for TCR Jbeta segments was used in the multiplex PCR. A multiplex PCR assay on genomic DNA amplified the CDR3 region of rearranged TCR beta genes. On the Illumina HiSeq System, the amplified TCR beta libraries were sequenced as 87-base-pair reads. The authors' pipeline ran thus. A later analysis tallied roughly 80 million unique TCR beta chains across the 700 or so repertoires, and approximately 12 million of those chains were shared by two or more donors. Raw reads were error-corrected and collapsed into unique sequences by a nearest-neighbor algorithm in which closely related sequences were merged to remove PCR and sequencing errors. V, D and J gene segments were assigned by aligning CDR3 sequences to IMGT reference sequences. For a sequence to be retained, a match of at least six nucleotides was required to both a V gene segment and a J gene segment. Rearrangements were called productive when the CDR3 lacked stop codons and stayed in frame with V and J; all others were non-productive. Following IMGT convention, CDR3 was defined as the stretch from the second conserved V-encoded cysteine up to the conserved J-encoded phenylalanine. The earlier analysis of more than 450 of the donors excluded sequences that lacked an unambiguous match to a single V gene segment. In an earlier analysis of 500 to 750 of the donors, V segments were called functional above 56.7% productive rearrangements and were called segregating when the between-donor standard deviation exceeded 5%. A statistical classification framework was developed to diagnose cytomegalovirus status using the catalog of TCR beta chain sequences. A later analysis assigned V and J genes by comparing TCR nucleotide sequences with IMGT/GENE-DB human TR gene sequences. In a later analysis, CDR3 sequences and most-parsimonious VDJ recombination scenarios were assigned using the TCRdist pipeline. In a later analysis, each TCR beta chain was defined by its CDR3 amino acid sequence together with its V-gene family, and reads lacking a unique V-gene family were excluded. To address suspected cross-contamination and a sequencing artifact, a later analysis removed some 620 highly shared, low-generation-probability nucleotide sequences. A later analysis calculated a clonal expansion index for each public chain from normalized within-repertoire ranks of inferred template counts. In a later analysis, generation probabilities were computed using a VDJ recombination model fitted to out-of-frame rearrangements, and the results were checked against IGoR. In a later analysis, TCR-TCR, TCR-HLA and TCR-CMV co-occurrence was scored with hypergeometric tests, and a repertoire-size bias correction was applied to TCR pairs. False discovery rates were estimated in a later analysis by permuting HLA or CMV assignments 20 times. In a later analysis, co-occurring TCRs were grouped using DBSCAN, and TCRdist sequence similarity was added for clustering within HLA-allele-positive subsets. Repertoires with fewer than 30,000 or more than 120,000 public chains, plus five repertoires with anomalous nucleotide sharing, were excluded from co-occurrence clustering. Entries here come from immuneACCESS through TCRdb and include only in-frame sequences with V and J called. Some clones fail to appear in such tables; in the studies checked, an unresolved V gene covers under half of the shortfall, and the cause of the remainder is unknown. V and J calls and clone size are as listed in that table; D and trimming were resolved from the DNA. The table for this sample lists 200,000 to 250,000 clones; 85% to 90% of them were counted only once. 1% to 1.5% of the sample lies in the top ten.

Compared with germline, V lacks 6 bases and J lacks 7 bases; bases without a gene match: 13. Counted from cysteine to phenylalanine, this CDR3 has 17 amino acids. The read is trimmed to its CDR3 DNA, 51 bases read in frame from base 1. The germline V gene supplies CDR1 MDHEN and CDR2 SYDVKM. About this clone itself: The target of this receptor is not known. There are no base qualities to consult, and no much larger clone falls within one base.

Paper-wide results and their limitations: A cluster of highly shared sequence variants was judged likely to represent a technical artifact of the sequencing pipeline. Correlated functional status among segregating V segments might reflect linkage disequilibrium, but an unknown experimental factor could not be ruled out. According to a later analysis, parvovirus B19, influenza, CMV and Epstein-Barr virus appeared linked to several top co-occurrence clusters. The study gave a list of over 150 TCR beta chains associated with cytomegalovirus. In this cohort, only TCR beta chains were sequenced, and detectable features were limited by the absence of alpha or paired-chain data. A later analysis found that HLA-associated TCR beta chains were more clonally expanded and had lower generation probabilities than equally common non-associated chains. Most CMV-associated TCR beta chains appeared to be HLA-restricted in a later analysis, and the HLA associations seemed to be driven largely by CMV exposure. The only immune exposure information available for the cohort was CMV serostatus. Strong co-occurrence of HLA alleles, especially DR and DQ, made assigning TCR associations to individual alleles difficult. According to a later analysis, TCR association rates differed among HLA loci, with DRB1 alleles showing the most associated TCRs and HLA-C alleles showing the fewest. Across donors, most TCR sequences were observed very rarely, whereas some public TCRs were present in many individuals. Because HLA typing was unavailable for some donors at each locus, only the typed subset was used in association tests. Broadly in line with IMGT annotations, most TCR beta V segments showed up in productive rearrangements about 87% or about 30% of the time in an earlier analysis of several hundred of the donors. In a later genetic analysis, a missense DCLRE1C variant was associated with V-gene and J-gene trimming of TCR beta chains, and the association was replicated in an independent cohort. The presence/absence analyses assumed that sequencing depth was roughly uniform across donors, and that assumption may not be true. Because the 87-base-pair reads could not distinguish some IMGT-functional V segments, including TRBV6-2 and TRBV6-3, those segments were excluded. In vitro tests confirmed that a few of the cytomegalovirus-associated TCR beta chains recognize cytomegalovirus antigens. At a false discovery rate of 0.05, a later analysis linked 16,951 TCR beta sequences to specific HLA alleles. Compared with the roughly 710-donor mean, donors in an Asian-associated ancestry cluster had fewer N-insertions in productive TCRs, according to a later genetic analysis. In both the original and validation cohorts, the classifier was reported to diagnose cytomegalovirus status with high specificity and sensitivity. A further reported finding was that TCR beta sequences accurately predicted the HLA-A and HLA-B alleles for most subjects in the first cohort. The authors suggested that the approach could potentially be generalized to other disease states and immunological phenotypes. Because counts were too low, 15 to 20 rarely observed V segments, including chromosome 9 orphons, were excluded from the earlier analysis of 587 of the donors.

The cohort was made up of hundreds of healthy bone marrow donors. At the time of sampling, all cohort members were nominally healthy, though unrecorded immune exposures were likely present. Of the approximately 700 cohort members, 250 to 300 had positive CMV serostatus and 350 to 450 had negative CMV serostatus, and CMV serostatus was not recorded for the donor. Every donor gave a peripheral blood sample, and the peripheral blood mononuclear cells from that sample were used for TCR beta sequencing. Genomic DNA was extracted from the blood cell samples with the Qiagen DNeasy Blood Extraction Kit. This sequence originates from a human donor in good health. The chain joins TRBV28 to TRBJ2-1; 12 bases in the junction line up with TRBD2. The sequenced material came from PBMCs. This receptor carries the CDR3 CASRSPSGRAFSNEQFF. The nucleotide sequence reads TGTGCCAGCAGATCCCCTAGCGGGAGGGCCTTTTCGAATGAGCAGTTCTTC.